These 14 T cell receptor beta chains originate from one sample sequenced in a study of blood T cell repertoires in COVID-19. Sequenced by immunoSEQ multiplex PCR; TCRdb stores in-frame clones only, minus some. This sample has some 16,000 clones, with 70% to 90% found just once. The sequenced sample consisted of peripheral blood. The receptors originated from a man in his 70s in a cohort sampled during active COVID-19.

The V gene is TRBV14, the J gene TRBJ2-2; TRBD1 might be the D (6 bases). V was trimmed by 1 base and J by 6 bases, leaving 15 bases between them. The CDR3 has 16 amino acids. CDR1 is SGHDN and CDR2 is FVKESK in the germline V gene. The DNA of the CDR3 is TGTGCCAGCAGCCAAGCAGGGGTGACCTTCTCCGGGGAGCTGTTTTTT. Translation: CASSQAGVTFSGELFF.

The CDR3 spells CASSLGQDTQYF. The CDR3, as DNA: TGCGCCAGCAGCTTGGGACAGGATACGCAGTATTTT. The gene calls are TRBV5-1 and TRBJ2-3, with D tentatively TRBD1 (5 bases). Germline CDR1 is SGHRS and CDR2 is YFSETQ. The ends were cut back, 0 bases at V and 6 bases at J, with 5 bases in the middle. The length of the CDR3 is 12 residues.

V is TRBV5-1 and J is TRBJ1-1; no reliable D call. CDR1 SGHRS and CDR2 YFSETQ come from the germline V gene. Trimming removed 0 bases from V and 0 bases from J, with 6 bases in between. This CDR3 is built from 14 residues. CDR3 region: CASSLDRLNTEAFF. CDR3 nucleotide sequence: TGCGCCAGCAGCTTGGACAGACTGAACACTGAAGCTTTCTTT.

This clone was found once. The chain is built from TRBV6-1 and TRBJ1-2; no clear D gene. V lost 0 bases, J lost 12 bases, and 8 bases lay in between. CDR3 size: 11 residues. From germline, CDR1 is MNHNS and CDR2 SASEGT. In DNA form, the CDR3 reads TGTGCCAGCAGTGAAGCTAGCCCGAACACCTTC. It is translated as CASSEASPNTF.

The chain links TRBV4-3 to TRBJ2-7; TRBD1 matches at 7 bases. With 0 bases clipped from V and 2 bases from J, the junction kept 7 bases outside the gene matches. Germline loops: CDR1 LGHNA, CDR2 YSLEER. The CDR3 extends over 16 amino acids. As DNA, the CDR3 is TGCGCCAGCAGCCAAGAGGGGACAGCAGGTCCCTACGAGCAGTACTTC. This sequence encodes CASSQEGTAGPYEQYF.

The chain is built from TRBV4-1 and TRBJ2-7; possibly TRBD1 for D (6 bases). V was trimmed by 3 bases and J by 2 bases, leaving 14 bases between them. The germline CDR1 and CDR2 sequences are MGHRA and YSYEKL. This CDR3 region has 15 residues. The CDR3 is CASSQGTQRPYEQYF. CDR3 coding DNA: TGCGCCAGCAGCCAGGGGACACAGAGACCCTACGAGCAGTACTTC.

The V gene is TRBV24-1, the J gene TRBJ1-1; the match to TRBD1 covers 8 bases. V shed 4 bases, J shed 8 bases, and the junction held 5 bases outside the gene matches. Germline loops: CDR1 KGHDR, CDR2 SFDVKD. The CDR3 consists of 13 residues. The CDR3 sequence: CATSDPGGVEAFF. CDR3 DNA sequence: TGTGCCACCAGTGACCCAGGGGGCGTGGAAGCTTTCTTT.

The chain carries TRBV5-1 and TRBJ1-6; D is unresolved. Germline values: CDR1 SGHRS, CDR2 YFSETQ. This CDR3 spans 15 amino acids. V lost 2 bases and J lost 0, with 6 bases in between. CDR3 nucleotide sequence: TGCGCCAGCAGCTTCGGTCACTCCTATAATTCACCCCTCCACTTT. Translated, it gives CASSFGHSYNSPLHF.

This chain connects TRBV20-1 to TRBJ2-5, with 7 bases identical to TRBD2. CDR3 size: 11 residues. The V segment lost 6 bases and the J segment 9 bases; nucleotides outside the gene matches: 7. The germline CDR1 and CDR2 sequences are DFQATT and SNEGSKA (reference sequence). CDR3: CSASFGGAQYF. The CDR3 DNA reads as TGCAGTGCCTCCTTTGGGGGGGCCCAGTACTTC.

The V gene is TRBV6-5, the J gene TRBJ1-2; D gene unclear. V lost 6 bases and J lost 1, with 6 bases in between. The germline V gene has CDR1 MNHEY and CDR2 SVGAGI. The CDR3 extends over 12 amino acids. The CDR3 region is CASRDFNYGYTF. DNA of the CDR3: TGTGCCAGCAGGGACTTTAACTATGGCTACACCTTC.

This sequence joins TRBV10-1 and TRBJ2-1, with TRBD2 matching over 10 bases. This CDR3 has 15 amino acids. The V segment lost 5 bases and the J segment 2 bases; nucleotides outside the gene matches: 3. Germline-derived CDR1 and CDR2 are WNHNN and SYGVQD (reference sequence). The CDR3 nucleotides read TGCGCCAGCAGTCCTAGCGGGAGACCCTACAATGAGCAGTTCTTC. This translates into CASSPSGRPYNEQFF.

The chain joins TRBV28 to TRBJ1-1, with D hard to call. Germline V gene data show CDR1 as MDHEN and CDR2 as SYDVKM. Trimming stripped 6 bases from V and 7 bases from J, with 9 bases between. The length of the CDR3 is 11 residues. The CDR3 protein is CASSYRLEAFF. CDR3 coding DNA: TGTGCCAGCAGCTATAGACTTGAAGCTTTCTTT.

V usage is TRBV29-1 and J usage is TRBJ2-5; D call uncertain. Germline V CDR1 and CDR2: SQVTM, ANQGSEA. The CDR3 sequence is 15 residues long. With 7 bases removed from V and 2 bases from J, the gap between germline ends came to 20 bases. This CDR3 is CSANPVADGQETQYF. CDR3 nucleotide sequence: TGCAGCGCGAACCCCGTTGCGGATGGGCAAGAGACCCAGTACTTC.

The rearrangement uses TRBV12-3 or TRBV12-4 and TRBJ2-1; D might be TRBD1 (6 bases). The CDR3 contains 12 residues. V gave up 1 base and J gave up 12 bases, with 10 bases separating them. For the CDR3, the DNA is TGTGCCAGCAGTTTAGGGGGGCAGGTGCAGTTCTTC. Translated: CASSLGGQVQFF.